This T cell receptor beta chain was recovered during a study of T cells expressing NK-cell markers. Overall study findings and caveats: Whether the expanded NKG2C+ T cell clones recognized HCMV remained unclear. The CD3+CD56-NKG2C+ fraction of several donors was also led by these clonotypes. Roughly six donors showed dominant NKG2C+ clonotypes comprising roughly 1.0-7.5% of their CD8+ T cells.

The V gene's germline CDR1 is SGHVS and CDR2 FQNEAQ. The CDR3 totals 13 residues. TCRdb reprocessed the 5' RACE reads and stores each CDR3 protein as one record, lacking DNA. The sample table includes a few hundred thousand distinct CDR3 sequences. As regards this clonotype: The antigen remains undetermined.

The sequenced material came from blood T cells: a sorted CD56 or NKG2C T cell subset, CD4+ or CD8+ T cells, or bulk PBMC T cells (not recorded which). This TCR derives from a man between 18 and 69 years old in good health. The chain recombines TRBV7-8 with TRBJ2-1; absent DNA, TCRdb's TRBD2 call cannot be checked. This CDR3 reads CASSSWRDNEQFF. The full variable domain, in which reference TRBV7-8 and TRBJ2-1 provide the parts outside the CDR3, is GAGVSQSPRYKVAKRGQDVALRCDPISGHVSLFWYQQALGQGPEFLTYFQNEAQLDKSGLPSDRFFAERPEGSVSTLKIQRTQQEDSAVYLCASSSWRDNEQFFGPGTRLTVL.